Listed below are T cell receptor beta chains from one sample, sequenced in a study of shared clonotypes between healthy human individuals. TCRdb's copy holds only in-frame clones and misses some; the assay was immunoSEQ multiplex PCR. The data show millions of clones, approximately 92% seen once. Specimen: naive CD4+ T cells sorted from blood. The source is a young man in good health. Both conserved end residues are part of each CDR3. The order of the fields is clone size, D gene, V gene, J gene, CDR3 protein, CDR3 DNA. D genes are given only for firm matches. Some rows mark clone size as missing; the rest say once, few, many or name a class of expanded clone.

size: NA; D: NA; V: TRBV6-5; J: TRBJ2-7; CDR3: CASSRYRDYEQYF; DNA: TGTGCCAGCAGTCGATACCGGGACTACGAGCAGTACTTC
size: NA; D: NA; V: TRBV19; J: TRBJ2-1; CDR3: CASSDRPWGTGEQFF; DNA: TGTGCCAGTAGTGACCGACCTTGGGGGACGGGTGAGCAGTTCTTC
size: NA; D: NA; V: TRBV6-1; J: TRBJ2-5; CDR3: CASSAGLIQETQYF; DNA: TGTGCCAGCAGCGCAGGACTTATACAAGAGACCCAGTACTTC
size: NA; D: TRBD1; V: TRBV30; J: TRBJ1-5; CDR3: CAWTRDSYSNQPQHF; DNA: TGTGCCTGGACTCGGGACAGCTATAGCAATCAGCCCCAGCATTTT
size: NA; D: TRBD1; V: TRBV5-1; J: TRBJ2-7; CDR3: CASSGTGPYEQYF; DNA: TGCGCCAGCAGTGGGACAGGGCCTTACGAGCAGTACTTC
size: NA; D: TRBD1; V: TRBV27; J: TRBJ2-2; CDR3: CASRGTGGRELFF; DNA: TGTGCCAGCAGGGGGACAGGGGGCCGGGAGCTGTTTTTT
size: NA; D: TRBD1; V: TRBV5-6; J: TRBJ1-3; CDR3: CASSFSTGGGNTIYF; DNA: TGTGCCAGCAGCTTTTCGACAGGGGGTGGAAACACCATATATTTT
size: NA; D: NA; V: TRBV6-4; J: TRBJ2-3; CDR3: CASSDRADSTDTQYF; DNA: TGTGCCAGCAGTGACCGAGCGGACAGCACAGATACGCAGTATTTT
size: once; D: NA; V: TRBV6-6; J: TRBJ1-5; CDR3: CASSPGPGQPQHF; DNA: TGTGCCAGCAGCCCAGGCCCGGGGCAGCCCCAGCATTTT
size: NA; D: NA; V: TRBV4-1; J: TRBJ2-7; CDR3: CASSQDRLARNYEQYF; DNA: TGCGCCAGCAGCCAAGATCGGTTGGCCAGAAACTACGAGCAGTACTTC
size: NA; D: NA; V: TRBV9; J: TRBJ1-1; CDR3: CASSVILPNTEAFF; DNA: TGTGCCAGCAGCGTCATTCTCCCGAACACTGAAGCTTTCTTT
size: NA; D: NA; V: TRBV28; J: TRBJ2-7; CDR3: CATGSPGRRTYEQYF; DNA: TGTGCCACCGGTAGCCCAGGGAGGAGGACCTACGAGCAGTACTTC
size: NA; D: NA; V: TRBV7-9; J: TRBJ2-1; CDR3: CASTDRIGQQFF; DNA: TGTGCCAGCACCGACAGAATAGGTCAGCAGTTCTTC
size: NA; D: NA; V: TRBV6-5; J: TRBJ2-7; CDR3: CASSYSHRGLSYEQYF; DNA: TGTGCCAGCAGTTACTCGCATAGGGGGTTATCCTACGAGCAGTACTTC
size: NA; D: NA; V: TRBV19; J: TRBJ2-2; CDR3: CASSTLLGPYTGELFF; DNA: TGTGCCAGTAGTACCTTGCTGGGGCCTTACACCGGGGAGCTGTTTTTT
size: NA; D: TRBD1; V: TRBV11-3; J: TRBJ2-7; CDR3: CASSRQGAYEQYF; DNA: TGTGCCAGCAGCCGACAGGGGGCCTACGAGCAGTACTTC
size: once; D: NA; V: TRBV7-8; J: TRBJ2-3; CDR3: CASSRRAADTQYF; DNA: TGTGCCAGCAGCCGACGAGCCGCAGATACGCAGTATTTT
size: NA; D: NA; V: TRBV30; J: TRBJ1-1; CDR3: CAWSVGVPTEAFF; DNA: TGTGCCTGGAGTGTGGGGGTCCCAACTGAAGCTTTCTTT
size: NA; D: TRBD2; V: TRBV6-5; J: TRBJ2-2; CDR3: CASSYGTSGLGELFF; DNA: TGTGCCAGCAGTTACGGGACTAGCGGGCTCGGGGAGCTGTTTTTT
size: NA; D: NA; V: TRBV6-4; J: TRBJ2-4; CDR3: CASTHRGNAKNIQYF; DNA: TGTGCCAGCACCCACCGGGGGAACGCCAAAAACATTCAGTACTTC
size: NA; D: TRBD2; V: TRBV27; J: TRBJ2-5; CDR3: CASRRSGGAWLETQYF; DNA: TGTGCCAGCAGACGAAGCGGGGGGGCATGGTTGGAGACCCAGTACTTC
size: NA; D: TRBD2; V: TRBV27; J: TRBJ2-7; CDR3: CASSLGLAGGPSNEQYF; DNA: TGTGCCAGCAGTTTAGGACTAGCGGGAGGGCCCTCCAACGAGCAGTACTTC
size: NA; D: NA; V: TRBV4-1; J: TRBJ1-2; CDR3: CASSQGNGPLADGYTF; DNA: TGCGCCAGCAGCCAAGGTAACGGGCCGCTCGCGGATGGCTACACCTTC
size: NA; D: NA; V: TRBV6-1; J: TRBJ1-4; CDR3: CASRGNEKLFF; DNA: TGTGCCAGCAGGGGGAATGAAAAACTGTTTTTT
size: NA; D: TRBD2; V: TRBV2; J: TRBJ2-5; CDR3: CASTLMRRAGQETQYF; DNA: TGTGCCAGCACCTTGATGAGAAGAGCGGGACAAGAGACCCAGTACTTC
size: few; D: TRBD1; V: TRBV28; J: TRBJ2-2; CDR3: CASGGQGAGELFF; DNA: TGTGCCAGCGGAGGACAGGGTGCCGGGGAGCTGTTTTTT
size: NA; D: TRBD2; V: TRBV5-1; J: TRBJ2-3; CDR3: CASSAASGTTDTQYF; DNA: TGCGCCAGCAGCGCGGCTAGCGGAACCACAGATACGCAGTATTTT
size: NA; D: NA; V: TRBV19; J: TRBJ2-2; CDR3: CASKGVGGELFF; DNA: TGTGCCAGCAAGGGGGTTGGCGGGGAGCTGTTTTTT
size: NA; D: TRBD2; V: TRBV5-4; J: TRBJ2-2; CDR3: CASSLAGVGTGELFF; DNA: TGTGCCAGCAGCTTAGCGGGAGTTGGCACCGGGGAGCTGTTTTTT
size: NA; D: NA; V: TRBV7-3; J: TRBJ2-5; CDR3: CASSPSAGAQETQYF; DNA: TGTGCCAGCAGCCCGTCGGCAGGGGCACAAGAGACCCAGTACTTC
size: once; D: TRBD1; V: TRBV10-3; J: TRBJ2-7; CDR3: CAISGDSDYEQYF; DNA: TGTGCCATCTCCGGGGACAGTGACTACGAGCAGTACTTC
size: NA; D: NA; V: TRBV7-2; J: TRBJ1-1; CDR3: CASSLDRSEAFF; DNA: TGTGCCAGCAGCTTGGACCGCAGTGAAGCTTTCTTT
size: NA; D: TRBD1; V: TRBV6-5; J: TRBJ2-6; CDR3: CASSYRGPGANVLTF; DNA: TGTGCCAGCAGTTACAGGGGGCCTGGGGCCAACGTCCTGACTTTC
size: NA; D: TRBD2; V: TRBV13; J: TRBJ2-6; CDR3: CASSLRTLTGRDYSGANVLTF; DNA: TGTGCCAGCAGCCTCAGGACCCTCACGGGCAGGGACTATTCTGGGGCCAACGTCCTGACTTTC
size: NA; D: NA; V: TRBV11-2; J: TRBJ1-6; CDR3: CASTDSASYSYNSPLHF; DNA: TGTGCCAGCACCGACAGTGCCAGCTACTCCTATAATTCACCCCTCCACTTT
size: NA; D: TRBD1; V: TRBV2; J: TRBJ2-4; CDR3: CASIMDRGRIGKNIQYF; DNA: TGTGCCAGCATCATGGACAGGGGGCGAATTGGCAAAAACATTCAGTACTTC
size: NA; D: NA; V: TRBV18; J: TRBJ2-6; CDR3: CASSLTAVPGANVLTF; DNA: TGTGCCAGCTCCCTCACGGCCGTTCCTGGGGCCAACGTCCTGACTTTC
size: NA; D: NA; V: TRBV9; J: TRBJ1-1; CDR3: CASSGGDHQSEAFF; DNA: TGTGCCAGCAGCGGAGGGGACCACCAATCTGAAGCTTTCTTT
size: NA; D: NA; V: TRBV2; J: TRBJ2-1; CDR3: CASNIGNEQFF; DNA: TGTGCCAGCAATATAGGCAATGAGCAGTTCTTC
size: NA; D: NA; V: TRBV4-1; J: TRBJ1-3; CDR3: CASSLYTVSGASSGNTIYF; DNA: TGCGCCAGCAGCCTCTATACAGTGTCGGGGGCTTCCTCTGGAAACACCATATATTTT
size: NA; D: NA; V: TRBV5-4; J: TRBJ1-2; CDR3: CASSYPYTALYGYTF; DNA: TGTGCCAGCAGCTACCCCTACACGGCACTCTATGGCTACACCTTC
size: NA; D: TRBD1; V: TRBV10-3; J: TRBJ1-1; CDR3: CAISESGQANTEAFF; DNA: TGTGCCATCAGTGAGTCGGGACAGGCTAACACTGAAGCTTTCTTT
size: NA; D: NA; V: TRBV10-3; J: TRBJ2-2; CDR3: CAISLGGVTGELFF; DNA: TGTGCCATCAGTTTAGGAGGGGTCACCGGGGAGCTGTTTTTT